This T cell receptor (beta chain) originates from a study of radiation and T cells in renal cell carcinoma. Study conclusions and caveats: No pretreatment tumor biopsies were available for baseline clonotypes.

Repertoires were generated with immunoSEQ multiplex PCR, while TCRdb's copy carries only in-frame clones and drops some. The sample lists approximately 140,000 clones, about nine tenths occurring once. The sample's time point: baseline pretreatment blood. Treatment denoted: 15 Gy SBRT to primary tumor, nephrectomy 4 weeks later. With respect to this clone: Its antigen remains unidentified.

This receptor was taken from a woman aged 70-85 years with renal cell carcinoma. The source material was blood, sampled from a patient whose treatment included radiotherapy and nephrectomy.

In DNA, the CDR3 is TGTGCCAGCAGCCAAGAACCGGGACGGATGAACACTGAAGCTTTCTTT. Translating it yields CASSQEPGRMNTEAFF. V gene TRBV4-2 combines with J gene TRBJ1-1, with D possibly TRBD1 on 5 matching bases. The V end lost 0 bases, the J end lost 0 bases, and 11 bases lay between the germline ends. Germline V gene sequence: CDR1 LGHNA, CDR2 YNFKEQ. The CDR3 spans 16 residues.